The next 23 T cell receptor beta chains were all read from a single sample in a study of blood T cell repertoires in COVID-19. Some clones are missing from TCRdb's copy, which holds only in-frame ones; the method was immunoSEQ multiplex PCR. Among about 150,000 clones listed, about 89% were seen once. The specimen was peripheral blood. These receptor sequences come from a man in his fifties or sixties with acute or convalescent COVID-19.

The chain combines TRBV9 with TRBJ1-2; possibly TRBD1 for D (5 bases). Trimming took off 0 bases at V and 0 bases at J, with 12 bases between the two ends. CDR3 length: 16 residues. The V gene's germline CDR1 is SGDLS and CDR2 YYNGEE. CDR3 DNA: TGTGCCAGCAGCGTAGTGTCAAGGGGTTCTAACTATGGCTACACCTTC. Its protein product is CASSVVSRGSNYGYTF.

This clone occurred once. The chain joins TRBV7-9 to TRBJ2-2, with 11 bases matching TRBD2. Trimming removed 4 bases from V and 3 bases from J; junction bases left unmatched: 7. CDR1 and CDR2 from the germline V gene are SEHNR and FQNEAQ (reference sequence). This CDR3 has 17 amino acids. The CDR3 DNA follows: TGTGCCAGCAGCTCGTCTACTAGCGGGAGATACACCGGGGAGCTGTTTTTT. As protein: CASSSSTSGRYTGELFF.

A single count supports this clone. The rearrangement links TRBV28 to TRBJ2-1; 9 bases are a match to TRBD2. The CDR3 runs 16 residues. CDR1 and CDR2 (germline): MDHEN, SYDVKM. Trimming at V came to 3 bases and at J to 7 bases, leaving 10 bases not matched to a gene. The CDR3 loop is CASSLAVGLAGNEQFF. The CDR3 nucleotides are TGTGCCAGCAGTTTGGCGGTGGGGCTAGCGGGAAATGAGCAGTTCTTC.

The chain carries TRBV13 and TRBJ2-2; no clear D gene. The CDR3 runs 13 residues. Germline CDR1 is PRHDT and CDR2 is FYEKMQ (reference sequence). V was shortened by 3 bases and J by 3 bases, with 5 bases between the two germline ends. For the CDR3, the DNA is TGTGCCAGCAGCTTCCCCTACACCGGGGAGCTGTTTTTT. Residues: CASSFPYTGELFF.

V gene TRBV19 combines with J gene TRBJ1-5, with 7 bases identical to TRBD1. Germline V gene data show CDR1 as LNHDA and CDR2 as SQIVND (reference sequence). This CDR3 region has 14 residues. Trimming cost V 6 bases and J 4 bases; bases outside gene matches: 6. CDR3: CASSRQGNNQPQHF. CDR3 coding DNA: TGTGCCAGTAGCCGACAGGGAAATAATCAGCCCCAGCATTTT. Supplemented by reference TRBV19 and TRBJ1-5, the full variable domain reads DGGITQSPKYLFRKEGQNVTLSCEQNLNHDAMYWYRQDPGQGLRLIYYSQIVNDFQKGDIAEGYSVSREKKESFPLTVTSAQKNPTAFYLCASSRQGNNQPQHFGDGTRLSIL.

The chain couples TRBV7-3 to TRBJ2-7; 7 nucleotides match TRBD1. The germline V gene encodes CDR1 SGHTA and CDR2 FQGTGA. The CDR3 runs 13 residues. This CDR3 reads CASSLPRDSQLYV. The CDR3 nucleotides are TGTGCCAGCAGCTTACCTCGGGACAGCCAGCTATATGTC.

This clone was seen once. V is TRBV7-9 and J is TRBJ1-1, with TRBD1 matching 7 bases. V was pared by 6 bases and J by 5 bases, with 15 bases of the junction left unmatched. Per the germline V gene, CDR1 is SEHNR and CDR2 is FQNEAQ (reference sequence). CDR3 length equals 16 residues. CDR3 DNA: TGTGCCAGCAGGCGAGGGGTAGGGGGCGGTGCGACTGAAGCTTTCTTT. Amino acids: CASRRGVGGGATEAFF. The full variable domain, in which reference TRBV7-9 and TRBJ1-1 provide the parts outside the CDR3, is DTGVSQNPRHKITKRGQNVTFRCDPISEHNRLYWYRQTLGQGPEFLTYFQNEAQLEKSRLLSDRFSAERPKGSFSTLEIQRTEQGDSAMYLCASRRGVGGGATEAFFGQGTRLTVV.

This chain connects TRBV5-5 to TRBJ1-6; possible D gene TRBD1, 5 bases. Per the germline V gene, CDR1 is SGHKS and CDR2 is YYEKEE (reference sequence). The CDR3 sequence is 15 residues long. Trimming took off 1 base at V and 7 bases at J, with 12 bases between the two ends. The CDR3 sequence is CASSLWGVGNSPLHF. The CDR3 DNA follows: TGTGCCAGCAGCTTGTGGGGGGTTGGCAATTCACCCCTCCACTTT.

The chain carries TRBV5-6 and TRBJ2-3; possible D gene TRBD2, 6 bases. The germline gives CDR1 SGHDT, CDR2 YYEEEE. The CDR3 length is 12 residues. V was pared by 4 bases and J by 8 bases, with 11 bases between. The CDR3 loop reads CASSLGEVTQYF. CDR3 DNA sequence: TGTGCCAGCAGCCTGGGGGAGGTTACGCAGTATTTT.

This rearrangement joins TRBV4-1 to TRBJ2-1; TRBD1 might be the D (6 bases). CDR3 size: 16 residues. Looked up from germline, CDR1 is MGHRA and CDR2 is YSYEKL. The V gene lost 1 base and the J gene lost 8 bases, with 18 bases spanning the gap. DNA for the CDR3: TGCGCCAGCAGCCAAGCGCCAGGGGACCCTCGTGATGAGCAGTTCTTC. Amino acid sequence: CASSQAPGDPRDEQFF.

CDR3: CASTPQGGGRIGELFF. The CDR3 bases are TGTGCCAGTACCCCCCAGGGAGGGGGGCGTATCGGGGAGCTGTTTTTT. The chain couples TRBV19 to TRBJ2-2, with TRBD2 as a possible D gene (7 bases). The CDR3 has 16 amino acids. Looked up from germline, CDR1 is LNHDA and CDR2 is SQIVND (reference sequence). V dropped 7 bases and J dropped 7 bases, with 22 bases sitting between them. Filled out from reference TRBV19 and TRBJ2-2, the complete variable domain reads DGGITQSPKYLFRKEGQNVTLSCEQNLNHDAMYWYRQDPGQGLRLIYYSQIVNDFQKGDIAEGYSVSREKKESFPLTVTSAQKNPTAFYLCASTPQGGGRIGELFFGEGSRLTVL.

The V and J genes are TRBV29-1 and TRBJ2-3; 8 nucleotides match TRBD2. V was pared by 4 bases and J by 4 bases, with 1 base of the junction left unmatched. The CDR3 has 12 amino acids. The germline gives CDR1 SQVTM, CDR2 ANQGSEA. The CDR3 sequence is CSVVLAADTQYF. The CDR3 DNA follows: TGCAGCGTTGTACTAGCGGCAGATACGCAGTATTTT.

A few counts support this clone. The J gene is TRBJ2-2, the V gene TRBV11-3, with 9 bases matching TRBD1. This CDR3 has 15 amino acids. V lost 4 bases, J lost 8 bases, and 8 bases stayed unmatched. CDR1 and CDR2 (germline): SGHNT, YENEEA. The CDR3 is CASSSRTGVRGELFF. The CDR3 coding sequence is TGTGCCAGCAGCTCTCGGACAGGGGTGCGGGGGGAGCTGTTTTTT.

The CDR3 sequence: CASSVESGRADTQYF. CDR3 DNA sequence: TGTGCCAGCAGCGTAGAAAGCGGGAGGGCAGATACGCAGTATTTT. This chain uses TRBV9 with TRBJ2-3, with TRBD2 matching 10 bases. The germline gives CDR1 SGDLS, CDR2 YYNGEE. This CDR3 region has 15 residues. V trimming: 0 bases; J trimming: 4 bases; junction bases outside the gene matches: 2.

J is TRBJ1-6 and V is TRBV2, with 7 bases identical to TRBD1. CDR1 is SNHLY and CDR2 is FYNNEI in the germline V gene. The trim removed 0 bases at V and 6 bases at J, leaving 5 bases unmatched. This CDR3 has 16 residues. The CDR3 DNA follows: TGTGCCAGCAGTGAAGCTGGGGACAGTTTTAATTCACCCCTCCACTTT. Amino acid sequence: CASSEAGDSFNSPLHF.

The chain carries TRBV10-1 and TRBJ2-2; TRBD1 matches at 9 bases. From germline, CDR1 is WNHNN and CDR2 SYGVQD (reference sequence). The CDR3 runs to 15 residues. V trimming: 3 bases; J trimming: 5 bases; junction bases outside the gene matches: 4. The CDR3 nucleotides read TGCGCCAGCAGTGAAACCGGGACAGGGACCGGGGAGCTGTTTTTT. It yields the protein CASSETGTGTGELFF.

The rearrangement links TRBV7-2 to TRBJ1-5, with 7 bases that match TRBD1. The CDR3 is 16 amino acids. Trimming cost V 5 bases and J 0 bases; bases outside gene matches: 7. Germline V CDR1 and CDR2: SGHTA, FQGNSA. CDR3 coding DNA: TGTGCCAGCAGCGCCCGACAGGGCTATAGCAATCAGCCCCAGCATTTT. It is translated as CASSARQGYSNQPQHF.

This clone was seen a single time. The chain joins TRBV6-2 or TRBV6-3 to TRBJ1-1; 8 bases align to TRBD1. V shed 2 bases, J shed 1 base, and the junction held 3 bases outside the gene matches. Per the germline V gene, CDR1 is MNHEY and CDR2 is SVGEGT. This CDR3 has 15 amino acids. CDR3 sequence reads: CASSYGGTGNTEAFF. DNA for the CDR3: TGTGCCAGCAGTTACGGTGGGACAGGGAACACTGAAGCTTTCTTT.

The chain combines TRBV5-1 with TRBJ1-6; no clear D gene. The V gene lost 0 bases and the J gene lost 5 bases, with 6 bases spanning the gap. CDR1 is SGHRS, CDR2 YFSETQ, per germline. This CDR3 contains 14 residues. CDR3 amino acids: CASSLGANNSPLHF. In DNA form, the CDR3 reads TGCGCCAGCAGCTTGGGGGCAAATAATTCACCCCTCCACTTT.

The chain recombines TRBV7-3 with TRBJ2-1; D unresolved. V lost 5 bases and J 0 bases, leaving 14 bases between the germline ends. This CDR3 has 16 residues. CDR1 and CDR2 (germline): SGHTA, FQGTGA. The CDR3 loop is CASSPPSASSYNEQFF. The CDR3 region has the DNA TGTGCCAGCAGCCCCCCCTCCGCCAGCTCCTACAATGAGCAGTTCTTC.

The rearrangement joins TRBV5-5 to TRBJ1-5, with 11 positions matching TRBD1. The V segment lost 2 bases and the J segment 5 bases; nucleotides outside the gene matches: 6. Germline V gene lookup returns CDR1 SGHKS and CDR2 YYEKEE (reference sequence). There are 16 residues in the CDR3. The CDR3 loop is CASSLGQGAVDQPQHF. The CDR3 region has the DNA TGTGCCAGCAGCTTAGGACAGGGGGCTGTGGATCAGCCCCAGCATTTT.

The gene calls are TRBV7-2 and TRBJ1-1; D not certain. The V and J ends lost 4 bases and 3 bases respectively, with 12 bases between them. The germline gives CDR1 SGHTA, CDR2 FQGNSA. This CDR3 is 14 amino acids long. The CDR3 loop reads CASSSNFGDTEAFF. The CDR3 bases are TGTGCCAGCAGCTCCAACTTCGGGGACACTGAAGCTTTCTTT.

The V and J genes are TRBV6-1 and TRBJ2-1; TRBD2 matches at 14 bases. The germline CDR1 and CDR2 sequences are MNHNS and SASEGT. After removal of 0 bases from V and 7 bases from J, the junction contained 2 bases not matched to a gene. The CDR3 is made up of 16 amino acids. In DNA, the CDR3 is TGTGCCAGCAGTGAAGCGACTAGCGGGAGGGGGAATGAGCAGTTCTTC. Its protein is CASSEATSGRGNEQFF.